The 26 T cell receptor beta chains reported below all come from one sample, sequenced in a study of response to subunit inactivated influenza vaccine. One entry per CDR3 protein results from TCRdb running MiXCR on the RT-PCR reads. Among around 490,000 distinct CDR3 sequences listed, about 8% were seen once. This specimen was PBMCs from blood, taken about 24 months after vaccination. The source of these receptors is a man between 45 and 75 years old who received an inactivated influenza vaccine.

This clonotype appeared a few times. This chain uses TRBV7-2 with TRBJ1-2, with a weak D call TRBD1 (5 bases). V was pared by 0 bases and J by 4 bases, with 12 bases between. Germline V lookup: CDR1 SGHTA, CDR2 FQGNSA. The CDR3 length is 15 residues. CDR3 in DNA: TGTGCCAGCAGCTTAGCCCCCGGGGCTGGCTATGGCTACACCTTC. Amino acid sequence: CASSLAPGAGYGYTF. The complete variable domain, with remaining parts taken from reference TRBV7-2 and TRBJ1-2, reads GAGVSQSPSNKVTEKGKDVELRCDPISGHTALYWYRQSLGQGLEFLIYFQGNSAPDKSGLPSDRFSAERTGGSVSTLTIQRTQQEDSAVYLCASSLAPGAGYGYTFGSGTRLTVV.

Many counts were recorded for this clonotype. The chain links TRBV5-5 to TRBJ2-3; 8 nucleotides agree with TRBD2. The CDR3 loop spans 14 amino acids. CDR1 is SGHKS, CDR2 YYEKEE, per germline (reference sequence). The ends lost 2 bases at V and 5 bases at J; junction bases unmatched: 4. The CDR3 loop reads CASSLAGVKDTQYF. CDR3 nucleotide sequence: TGTGCCAGCAGCTTAGCGGGAGTAAAAGATACGCAGTATTTT.

CDR3 in amino acids: CSAKGGRDSKVQVDTQYF. Written as DNA, the CDR3 is TGCAGTGCTAAGGGGGGTCGGGACAGCAAGGTGCAAGTAGATACGCAGTATTTT. The V gene is TRBV20-1, the J gene TRBJ2-3, with a possible D match to TRBD1 (7 bases). This CDR3 is 18 amino acids long. The germline CDR1 and CDR2 sequences are DFQATT and SNEGSKA (reference sequence). Trimming shortened V by 4 bases and J by 5 bases, and 28 bases separated the two germline ends.

This clonotype has at least ten counts. V gene TRBV30 combines with J gene TRBJ2-6; no reliable D call. V dropped 0 bases and J dropped 0 bases, with 15 bases sitting between them. This CDR3 region has 18 residues. The V gene's germline CDR1 is GTSNPN and CDR2 SVGIG (reference sequence). The CDR3 spells CAWSVLRTYASGANVLTF. The CDR3 nucleotides are TGTGCCTGGAGTGTACTTCGAACCTACGCCTCTGGGGCCAACGTCCTGACTTTC.

There are a few counts of this clonotype. The gene calls are TRBV24-1 and TRBJ2-7, with 7 positions matching TRBD1. Per germline, CDR1 KGHDR and CDR2 SFDVKD. V trimming: 3 bases; J trimming: 5 bases; junction bases outside the gene matches: 9. CDR3 length equals 15 residues. The DNA for the CDR3 is TGTGCCACCAGTGATCCCCGAAGACAGGGAGACGAGCAGTACTTC. Its translation is CATSDPRRQGDEQYF.

With regard to this clonotype: Just one base apart from a much larger clone, this may be a read error. The chain recombines TRBV12-3 or TRBV12-4 with TRBJ1-1; D is unresolved. This CDR3 region has 12 residues. V gave up 5 bases and J gave up 2 bases, with 6 bases separating them. The CDR3 here is CASSPFNTEAFF. The CDR3 DNA follows: TGTGCCAGCAGTCCTTTCAACACTGAAGCTTTCTTT.

The chain carries TRBV12-3 or TRBV12-4 and TRBJ2-6; D is ambiguous. The germline V and J ends were trimmed by 6 bases and 5 bases, with 17 bases remaining between them. This CDR3 has 16 amino acids. The CDR3 sequence is CASSPYPGPRANVLTF. DNA of the CDR3: TGTGCCAGCAGCCCCTACCCGGGCCCTAGGGCCAACGTCCTGACTTTC.

In this sample, this clonotype turned up many times. The V call is TRBV4-1, the J call TRBJ2-3; 8 bases map to TRBD2. This CDR3 contains 16 residues. The V segment lost 0 bases and the J segment 6 bases; nucleotides outside the gene matches: 8. CDR1 and CDR2 (germline): MGHRA, YSYEKL. The CDR3 DNA reads TGCGCCAGCAGCCAAGATTCAGGCGGGGGGCTCGATACGCAGTATTTT. Translation: CASSQDSGGGLDTQYF.

The chain links TRBV7-2 to TRBJ2-7; TRBD1 aligns across 8 bases. Germline V gene lookup returns CDR1 SGHTA and CDR2 FQGNSA. The CDR3 sequence is 14 residues long. V lost 4 bases to trimming and J lost 5 bases; unmatched junction nucleotides: 7. CDR3 nucleotides: TGTGCCAGCAGCTCCCAGGGGGCGCGGAACGAGCAGTACTTC. Translation: CASSSQGARNEQYF. Filled out from reference TRBV7-2 and TRBJ2-7, the complete variable domain reads GAGVSQSPSNKVTEKGKDVELRCDPISGHTALYWYRQSLGQGLEFLIYFQGNSAPDKSGLPSDRFSAERTGGSVSTLTIQRTQQEDSAVYLCASSSQGARNEQYFGPGTRLTVT.

CDR3 coding DNA: TGTGCCATCAGTGCCGATGGGGACACCGGGGAGCTGTTTTTT. Translated: CAISADGDTGELFF. The gene calls are TRBV10-3 and TRBJ2-2; no firm D call. CDR1 is ENHRY, CDR2 SYGVKD, per germline. Between the trimmed V and J ends, which lost 4 bases and 3 bases, there was a span of 9 bases. This CDR3 contains 14 residues.

This clonotype was counted between two and nine times. V usage is TRBV29-1 and J usage is TRBJ2-1; TRBD2 agrees at 10 bases. The CDR3 runs to 14 residues. The germline V gene has CDR1 SQVTM and CDR2 ANQGSEA. V lost 3 bases, J lost 9 bases, and 8 bases stayed unmatched. CDR3 loop: CSVEGTAGGSEQFF. Written as DNA, the CDR3 is TGCAGCGTTGAGGGTACAGCGGGGGGGAGTGAGCAGTTCTTC.

This clonotype was counted between two and nine times. The chain uses TRBV9 and TRBJ2-1; D call uncertain. V lost 4 bases and J lost 2, with 4 bases in between. The CDR3 consists of 12 residues. CDR1 SGDLS and CDR2 YYNGEE come from the germline V gene. As DNA, the CDR3 is TGTGCCAGCAGCATGGCCTACAATGAGCAGTTCTTC. It codes for CASSMAYNEQFF.

This clonotype was observed at least ten times. The V call is TRBV7-2, the J call TRBJ2-5, with 8 bases fitting TRBD2. J was trimmed by 7 bases and V by 2 bases; bases with no gene match: 0. The CDR3 spans 12 residues. Germline V gives CDR1 SGHTA, CDR2 FQGNSA. The CDR3 DNA reads as TGTGCCAGCAGCTTAACTAGCGGGACCCAGTACTTC. This sequence encodes CASSLTSGTQYF.

This clonotype was detected a few times. CDR3 nucleotides: TGTGCCAGCAGCTCGCAGCTTGGACACTACGAGCAGTACTTC. This codes for CASSSQLGHYEQYF. This chain connects TRBV11-2 to TRBJ2-7; TRBD1 is a possible D gene (5 bases). From germline, CDR1 is SGHAT and CDR2 FQNNGV. Trimming removed 4 bases from V and 3 bases from J, with 13 bases in between. CDR3 length: 14 residues.

This chain links TRBV6-4 with TRBJ1-2, with 8 bases fitting TRBD1. The germline V gene encodes CDR1 MRHNA and CDR2 SNTAGT. The V gene end was trimmed by 8 bases and the J gene end by 2 bases; junction bases not matched to a gene: 10. The CDR3 is made up of 15 amino acids. Here the CDR3 reads CASRIGQGSNYGYTF. The CDR3, as DNA: TGTGCCAGCCGAATTGGACAGGGCTCAAACTATGGCTACACCTTC.

This clonotype was found a few times. This chain links TRBV5-1 with TRBJ2-3; 10 positions match TRBD2. The germline V gene encodes CDR1 SGHRS and CDR2 YFSETQ. The CDR3 runs 14 residues. Trimming at V came to 6 bases and at J to 4 bases, leaving 5 bases not matched to a gene. The CDR3 protein is CASNSGGYSDTQYF. The CDR3 bases are TGCGCCAGCAATAGCGGGGGGTATTCAGATACGCAGTATTTT.

This clonotype appeared many times. The chain recombines TRBV27 with TRBJ2-7; 8 positions agree with TRBD2. V dropped 5 bases and J dropped 11; count of bases not matched to a gene: 14. Germline CDR1 reads MNHEY; CDR2 reads SMNVEV (reference sequence). This CDR3 region has 14 residues. The CDR3 DNA is TGTGCCAGCAGTGCAGATCGACCGGGACTAGTCGAGTACTTC. Its protein product is CASSADRPGLVEYF.

This clonotype was observed a few times. The V call is TRBV5-6, the J call TRBJ2-1, with TRBD2 identical over 9 bases. After removal of 4 bases from V and 4 bases from J, the junction contained 6 bases not matched to a gene. Germline CDR1 is SGHDT and CDR2 is YYEEEE. This CDR3 spans 15 amino acids. CDR3: CASSAGLARYNEQFF. CDR3 sequence (DNA): TGTGCCAGCAGCGCGGGACTAGCTAGATACAATGAGCAGTTCTTC.

This clonotype was observed a handful of times. The J gene is TRBJ1-6, the V gene TRBV12-3 or TRBV12-4; D is uncertain. The length of the CDR3 is 13 residues. The V end was cut by 3 bases, the J end by 10 bases, with 10 bases between. The CDR3 DNA reads TGTGCCAGCAGTTTGAAGGTTGAATCACCCCTCCACTTT. This translates into CASSLKVESPLHF.

Here the CDR3 DNA reads TGCGCCAGCACCATGGGTGCGGGCTTCGTCTACAATGAGCAGTTCTTC. Translating it yields CASTMGAGFVYNEQFF. The chain combines TRBV5-1 with TRBJ2-1; a possible D gene is TRBD2 (5 bases). V dropped 6 bases and J dropped 3 bases, with 19 bases sitting between them. The CDR3 totals 16 residues. CDR1 and CDR2 from the germline V gene are SGHRS and YFSETQ.

This clonotype was seen a few times. The gene calls are TRBV11-2 and TRBJ2-1, with D unclear. V was clipped by 1 base and J by 0 bases, with 13 bases between them. Germline values: CDR1 SGHAT, CDR2 FQNNGV. This CDR3 is 17 amino acids long. The DNA for the CDR3 is TGTGCCAGCAGCTTAGGGAAGGGTCTGAGCTCCTACAATGAGCAGTTCTTC. This gives the protein CASSLGKGLSSYNEQFF.

The rearrangement joins TRBV15 to TRBJ2-3, with D possibly TRBD1 on 6 matching bases. Germline V gene lookup returns CDR1 LNHNV and CDR2 YYDKDF (reference sequence). Deletions cut 0 bases from V and 4 bases from J, with 8 bases between. This CDR3 has 14 residues. This CDR3 is CATSRDRGADTQYF. CDR3 nucleotide sequence: TGTGCCACCAGCAGAGACAGGGGAGCAGATACGCAGTATTTT.

This clonotype was observed a handful of times. This CDR3 is CASSQGWEQYF. CDR3 bases: TGTGCCAGCAGCCAAGGTTGGGAGCAGTACTTC. The V gene is TRBV3-1, the J gene TRBJ2-7; no clear D. V was pared by 1 base and J by 7 bases, with 5 bases between. The CDR3 loop spans 11 amino acids. CDR1 LGHDT and CDR2 YNNKEL come from the germline V gene (reference sequence).

This clonotype was counted ten times or more. This chain connects TRBV20-1 to TRBJ2-7; possibly TRBD1 for D (6 bases). Germline V gene sequence: CDR1 DFQATT, CDR2 SNEGSKA (reference sequence). The V end lost 6 bases, the J end lost 9 bases, and 18 bases lay between the germline ends. This CDR3 region has 12 residues. This CDR3 reads CSARTQGIGQYF. CDR3 coding DNA: TGCAGTGCCAGGACCCAGGGGATCGGGCAGTACTTC.

This clonotype showed up many times. The gene calls are TRBV10-3 and TRBJ2-7; perhaps TRBD2 as D (5 bases). The V end lost 3 bases, the J end lost 4 bases, and 7 bases lay between the germline ends. CDR1 and CDR2 (germline): ENHRY, SYGVKD. The CDR3 length is 12 residues. The CDR3 region is CAISDGVYEQYF. The DNA of the CDR3 is TGTGCCATCAGTGACGGGGTATACGAGCAGTACTTC.

This sequence joins TRBV20-1 and TRBJ1-5; D is undetermined. Trimming cost V 3 bases and J 7 bases, with 16 bases left between them. The germline V gene encodes CDR1 DFQATT and CDR2 SNEGSKA (reference sequence). The CDR3 is made up of 14 amino acids. CDR3 sequence reads: CSASSPGSKQPQHF. The CDR3 bases are TGCAGTGCTAGTTCCCCTGGGTCGAAGCAGCCCCAGCATTTT.